Listed below are T cell receptor beta chains from one sample, sequenced in a study of blood T cell repertoires in COVID-19. Sequencing used immunoSEQ multiplex PCR; TCRdb keeps in-frame clones, though not all of them. The table has 250,000 to 350,000 clones, about 82% seen once. The specimen sequenced was peripheral blood. These receptor sequences come from a woman in her forties or fifties with acute or convalescent COVID-19. Each CDR3 is given with its conserved first and last residue. The D gene is left open where the match is weak. Size is stated for part of the rows, as once, few or many counts, or as a class when the clone is expanded.

V gene	J gene	clone size	D gene	CDR3 protein	CDR3 DNA
TRBV2	TRBJ2-7	NA	NA	CASRLASEQYF	TGTGCCAGCAGGCTAGCGAGCGAGCAGTACTTC
TRBV24-1	TRBJ2-1	NA	TRBD2	CATSDPSSGSPSNEQFF	TGTGCCACCAGTGATCCCTCTAGCGGGAGCCCCAGCAATGAGCAGTTCTTC
TRBV28	TRBJ2-7	NA	NA	CASSSPLVVTYEQYF	TGTGCCAGCAGTTCTCCCCTAGTGGTCACCTACGAGCAGTACTTC
TRBV3-1/TRBV3-2	TRBJ1-1	few	NA	CASSPVFSLNTEAFF	TGTGCCAGCAGCCCGGTCTTTTCCTTGAACACTGAAGCTTTCTTT
TRBV7-6	TRBJ1-1	few	TRBD1	CASSPTNRGQGTEAFF	TGTGCCAGCAGCCCAACTAATAGGGGGCAGGGCACTGAAGCTTTCTTT
TRBV6-5	TRBJ2-7	NA	TRBD1	CASNRQGPYEQYF	TGTGCCAGCAATCGACAGGGGCCCTACGAGCAGTACTTC
TRBV11-3	TRBJ2-2	NA	TRBD2	CASSAHWGLAGGGTGELFF	TGTGCCAGCAGCGCACACTGGGGACTAGCGGGAGGGGGGACCGGGGAGCTGTTTTTT
TRBV19	TRBJ2-7	NA	TRBD1	CASSRFGQGISYEQYF	TGTGCCAGTAGCCGATTCGGACAGGGAATTTCCTACGAGCAGTACTTC
TRBV11-2	TRBJ2-3	NA	TRBD2	CASTQVGGRRTDTQYF	TGTGCCAGCACCCAGGTCGGCGGGAGGCGCACAGATACGCAGTATTTT
TRBV24-1	TRBJ2-3	NA	NA	CATSGRLSTDTQYF	TGTGCCACCAGTGGCCGACTCAGCACAGATACGCAGTATTTT
TRBV5-5	TRBJ2-4	NA	NA	CASSLGTATIQYF	TGTGCCAGCAGCTTGGGGACAGCGACTATTCAGTACTTC
TRBV5-1	TRBJ2-1	NA	NA	CASSSIRDLNNEQFF	TGCGCCAGCAGCTCGATCCGGGACTTAAACAATGAGCAGTTCTTC
TRBV11-2	TRBJ2-7	NA	NA	CASSLDLLALSREQYF	TGTGCCAGCAGCTTAGATTTGCTAGCCCTCTCGAGGGAGCAGTACTTC
TRBV6-5	TRBJ2-7	once	NA	CASQGGGISYEQYF	TGTGCCAGCCAAGGGGGCGGGATATCCTACGAGCAGTACTTC
TRBV14	TRBJ2-2	NA	NA	CASSGLLSTGELFF	TGTGCCAGCAGCGGACTATTGAGCACCGGGGAGCTGTTTTTT
TRBV16	TRBJ2-3	NA	NA	CASSQPTRDTQYF	TGTGCCAGCAGCCAGCCGACTAGAGATACGCAGTATTTT
TRBV5-1	TRBJ2-7	once	TRBD1	CASSLEQGRAEQYF	TGCGCCAGCAGCTTGGAACAGGGGCGCGCCGAGCAGTACTTC
TRBV12-3/TRBV12-4	TRBJ2-7	NA	TRBD2	CARILAVYDEQYF	TGTGCCAGGATACTAGCGGTATACGACGAGCAGTACTTC
TRBV7-2	TRBJ2-2	NA	NA	CASSPSFTGELFF	TGTGCCAGCAGCCCCTCCTTCACCGGGGAGCTGTTTTTT
TRBV27	TRBJ1-2	NA	TRBD1	CASSPMGDRGFGYTF	TGTGCCAGCAGCCCGATGGGGGACAGGGGCTTTGGCTACACCTTC
TRBV2	TRBJ2-1	NA	NA	CASSVQIYNEQFF	TGTGCCAGCAGTGTACAGATCTACAATGAGCAGTTCTTC
TRBV3-1/TRBV3-2	TRBJ2-7	few	NA	CASSPFGAEEQYF	TGTGCCAGCAGCCCGTTTGGGGCAGAGGAGCAGTACTTC
TRBV6-2/TRBV6-3	TRBJ2-2	NA	NA	CASSYRDSNTGELFF	TGTGCCAGCAGTTACCGAGACTCCAACACCGGGGAGCTGTTTTTT
TRBV28	TRBJ2-3	NA	TRBD2	CASSSLAGTSTDTQYF	TGTGCCAGCAGTTCCCTAGCGGGAACTAGCACAGATACGCAGTATTTT